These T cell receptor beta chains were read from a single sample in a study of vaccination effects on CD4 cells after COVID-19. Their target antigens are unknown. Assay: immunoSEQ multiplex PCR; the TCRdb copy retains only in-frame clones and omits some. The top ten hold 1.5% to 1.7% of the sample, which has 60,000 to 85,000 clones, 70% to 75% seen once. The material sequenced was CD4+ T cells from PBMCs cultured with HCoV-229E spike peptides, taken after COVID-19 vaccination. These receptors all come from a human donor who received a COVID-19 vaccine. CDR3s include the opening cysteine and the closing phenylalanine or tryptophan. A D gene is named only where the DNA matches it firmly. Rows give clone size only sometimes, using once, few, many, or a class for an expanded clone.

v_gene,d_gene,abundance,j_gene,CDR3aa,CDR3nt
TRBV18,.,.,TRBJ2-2,CASSPLFGQTNTGELFF,TGTGCCAGCTCACCACTTTTTGGGCAGACGAACACCGGGGAGCTGTTTTTT
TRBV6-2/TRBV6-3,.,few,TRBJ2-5,CASSYSSPETQYF,TGTGCCAGCAGTTACTCGTCCCCAGAGACCCAGTACTTC
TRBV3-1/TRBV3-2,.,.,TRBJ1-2,CASTQRGVDGYTF,TGTGCCAGCACCCAAAGGGGGGTTGATGGCTACACCTTC
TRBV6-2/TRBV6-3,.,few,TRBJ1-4,CASSSTGANEKLFF,TGTGCCAGCAGTTCGACAGGAGCCAATGAAAAACTGTTTTTT
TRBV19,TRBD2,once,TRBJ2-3,CASSIGRGAADTQYF,TGTGCCAGTAGTATAGGGCGGGGGGCGGCAGATACGCAGTATTTT
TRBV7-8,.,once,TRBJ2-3,CASTGRQISTDTQYF,TGTGCCAGCACCGGGCGGCAAATTAGCACAGATACGCAGTATTTT
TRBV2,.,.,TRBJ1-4,CASSVIGREKLFF,TGTGCCAGCAGTGTCATCGGGCGAGAAAAACTGTTTTTT
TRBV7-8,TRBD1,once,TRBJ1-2,CASSLVGQRLGGDYGYTF,TGTGCCAGCAGCTTAGTGGGACAGCGCCTCGGAGGTGACTATGGCTACACCTTC
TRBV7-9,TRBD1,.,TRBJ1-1,CASSWSRTGAGIESEAFF,TGTGCCAGCAGCTGGTCCCGGACAGGGGCGGGAATCGAATCTGAAGCTTTCTTT
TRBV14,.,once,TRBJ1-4,CASSQVGQGNEKLFF,TGTGCCAGCAGCCAAGTCGGCCAGGGTAATGAAAAACTGTTTTTT
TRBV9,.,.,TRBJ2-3,CASSVGWAAPDDTQYF,TGTGCCAGCAGCGTAGGTTGGGCCGCGCCCGATGATACGCAGTATTTT
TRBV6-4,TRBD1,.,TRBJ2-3,CASSDRGLNTDTQYF,TGTGCCAGCAGTGACAGGGGGCTGAACACAGATACGCAGTATTTT
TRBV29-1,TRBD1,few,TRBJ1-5,CSVTGTGKGNQPQHF,TGCAGCGTCACCGGGACAGGGAAGGGCAATCAGCCCCAGCATTTT
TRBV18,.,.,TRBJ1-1,CASSLQGSNTEAFF,TGTGCCAGCTCACTTCAGGGCTCGAACACTGAAGCTTTCTTT
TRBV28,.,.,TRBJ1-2,CASSLPRVQGNYGYTF,TGTGCCAGCAGTTTACCCCGAGTCCAAGGGAACTATGGCTACACCTTC
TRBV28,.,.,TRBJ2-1,CASSRRSGVQHLGSYNEQFF,TGTGCCAGCAGTCGCAGGTCAGGGGTCCAGCACCTAGGTTCCTACAATGAGCAGTTCTTC
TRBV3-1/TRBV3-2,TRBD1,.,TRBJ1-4,CASSQSTGGTNEKLFF,TGTGCCAGCAGCCAATCGACAGGGGGAACTAATGAAAAACTGTTTTTT
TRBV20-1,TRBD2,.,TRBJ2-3,CSASGGGGTDTQYF,TGCAGTGCTAGTGGCGGGGGGGGAACAGATACGCAGTATTTT
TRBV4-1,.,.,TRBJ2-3,CASSPPRPTDTQYF,TGCGCCAGCAGTCCGCCTAGGCCCACAGATACGCAGTATTTT
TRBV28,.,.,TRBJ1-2,CASSLKSGSGYTF,TGTGCCAGCAGTTTAAAATCAGGGTCCGGCTACACCTTC
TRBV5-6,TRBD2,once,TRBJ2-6,CASRLSGGTSGANVLTF,TGTGCCAGCCGCCTAAGCGGGGGGACCTCTGGGGCCAACGTCCTGACTTTC
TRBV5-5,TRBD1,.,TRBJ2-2,CASSAWTGKGGELFF,TGTGCCAGCAGCGCCTGGACAGGGAAAGGCGGGGAGCTGTTTTTT
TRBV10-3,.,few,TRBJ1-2,CAISEISGTANYGYTF,TGTGCCATCAGTGAGATTTCAGGGACCGCTAACTATGGCTACACCTTC
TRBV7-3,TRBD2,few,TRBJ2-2,CASSRGGSSGELFF,TGTGCCAGCAGCCGCGGGGGGAGCTCCGGGGAGCTGTTTTTT
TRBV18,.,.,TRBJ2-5,CASSPPLETQYF,TGTGCCAGCTCACCACCGCTAGAGACCCAGTACTTC
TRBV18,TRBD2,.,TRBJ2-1,CASSPGLAGGNEQFF,TGTGCCAGCTCACCAGGGCTAGCGGGGGGCAATGAGCAGTTCTTC
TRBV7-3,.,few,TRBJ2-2,CASSLNGNANTGELFF,TGTGCCAGCAGCCTCAACGGAAATGCGAACACCGGGGAGCTGTTTTTT
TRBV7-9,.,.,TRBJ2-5,CASSFPRTGQETQYF,TGTGCCAGCAGCTTTCCACGCACAGGGCAAGAGACCCAGTACTTC
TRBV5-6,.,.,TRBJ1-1,CASSFGGNTEAFF,TGTGCCAGCAGCTTCGGGGGAAACACTGAAGCTTTCTTT
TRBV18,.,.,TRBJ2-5,CASSPTYQETQYF,TGTGCCAGCTCACCGACATACCAAGAGACCCAGTACTTC
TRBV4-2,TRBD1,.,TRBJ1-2,CASREGDREEGYTF,TGTGCCAGCAGAGAGGGGGACAGGGAAGAGGGCTACACCTTC
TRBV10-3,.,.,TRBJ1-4,CAISGGFNEKLFF,TGTGCCATCAGTGGGGGGTTTAATGAAAAACTGTTTTTT
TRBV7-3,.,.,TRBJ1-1,CASSLTGTITEAFF,TGTGCCAGCAGCTTAACAGGCACAATCACTGAAGCTTTCTTT
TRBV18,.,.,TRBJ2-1,CASSHTSRNEQFF,TGTGCCAGCTCGCATACTAGCAGGAATGAGCAGTTCTTC
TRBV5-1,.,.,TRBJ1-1,CASSLGSGNTEAFF,TGCGCCAGCAGCCTCGGGTCGGGGAACACTGAAGCTTTCTTT
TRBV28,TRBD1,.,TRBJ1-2,CASRGDATGDYGYTF,TGTGCCAGCAGGGGAGATGCGACAGGGGACTATGGCTACACCTTC
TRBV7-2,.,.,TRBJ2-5,CASSRRQGLGETQYF,TGTGCCAGCAGCCGTCGCCAGGGATTGGGAGAGACCCAGTACTTC
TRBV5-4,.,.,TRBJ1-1,CASSLQVGTEAFF,TGTGCCAGCAGCTTACAGGTAGGCACTGAAGCTTTCTTT
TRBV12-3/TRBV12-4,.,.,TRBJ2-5,CASSLRGEETQYF,TGTGCCAGCAGCCTTAGGGGTGAAGAGACCCAGTACTTC
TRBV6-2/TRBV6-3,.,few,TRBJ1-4,CASSSMGPGEKLFF,TGTGCCAGCAGTTCCATGGGACCTGGGGAAAAACTGTTTTTT
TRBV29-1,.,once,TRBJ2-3,CSVIVGSGSTDTQYF,TGCAGCGTGATTGTAGGTTCAGGTAGCACAGATACGCAGTATTTT
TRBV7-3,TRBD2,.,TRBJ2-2,CASSLTPRSGGFLTGELFF,TGTGCCAGCAGCTTAACACCCCGTAGCGGGGGGTTTCTGACCGGGGAGCTGTTTTTT
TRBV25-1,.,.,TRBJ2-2,CASSGVYNTGELFF,TGTGCCAGCAGTGGCGTCTACAACACCGGGGAGCTGTTTTTT
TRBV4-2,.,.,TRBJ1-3,CASSQDRRGSGNTIYF,TGTGCCAGCAGCCAAGATCGGAGGGGCTCTGGAAACACCATATATTTT
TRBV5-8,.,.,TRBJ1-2,CASSLDGGYTF,TGTGCCAGCAGCTTGGACGGGGGCTACACCTTC
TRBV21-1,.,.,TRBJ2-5,CASSRRGYQETQYF,TGTGCCAGCAGCAGAAGGGGGTACCAAGAGACCCAGTACTTC
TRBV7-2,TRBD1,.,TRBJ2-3,CASSPGGPTDTQYF,TGTGCCAGCAGCCCAGGGGGACCCACAGATACGCAGTATTTT
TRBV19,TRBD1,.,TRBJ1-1,CASRVQGAKTEAFF,TGTGCCAGTAGGGTACAGGGGGCAAAGACTGAAGCTTTCTTT
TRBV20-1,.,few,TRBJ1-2,CSAGAGRGYTF,TGCAGTGCGGGGGCTGGACGTGGCTACACCTTC
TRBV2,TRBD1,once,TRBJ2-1,CASRDRGNEQFF,TGTGCCAGCAGGGACAGGGGGAATGAGCAGTTCTTC
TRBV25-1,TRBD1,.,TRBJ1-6,CASSEHDRGNSPLHF,TGTGCCAGCAGTGAACACGACAGGGGTAATTCACCCCTCCACTTT
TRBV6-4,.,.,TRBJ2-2,CASGWNTGELFF,TGTGCCAGCGGGTGGAACACCGGGGAGCTGTTTTTT
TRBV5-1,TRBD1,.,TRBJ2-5,CASRDRARETQYF,TGCGCCAGCAGGGACAGGGCTCGGGAGACCCAGTACTTC
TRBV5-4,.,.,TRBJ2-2,CASSRMEDRTGELFF,TGTGCCAGCAGCAGAATGGAGGATCGGACCGGGGAGCTGTTTTTT
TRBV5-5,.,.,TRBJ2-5,CASSPRYAGFRETQYF,TGTGCCAGCAGCCCACGTTATGCCGGCTTTCGAGAGACCCAGTACTTC
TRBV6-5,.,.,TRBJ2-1,CASSYERAAAYNEQFF,TGTGCCAGCAGTTACGAGCGGGCTGCAGCCTACAATGAGCAGTTCTTC
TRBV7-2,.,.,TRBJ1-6,CASSLASLRAGDSPLHF,TGTGCCAGCAGCTTAGCGTCCCTGAGGGCGGGGGATTCACCCCTCCACTTT
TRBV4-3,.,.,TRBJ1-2,CASSQERSGSYGYTF,TGCGCCAGCAGCCAAGAGAGGTCCGGCTCCTATGGCTACACCTTC
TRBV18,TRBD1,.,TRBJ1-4,CASSDRASEKLFF,TGTGCCAGCTCCGACAGGGCCTCTGAAAAACTGTTTTTT